This T cell receptor beta chain was sequenced during a study of blood T cell dynamics during melanoma immunotherapy. The wider study: Standard first-line treatment here was pembrolizumab or nivolumab plus ipilimumab in metastatic melanoma.

Some clones are missing from TCRdb's copy, which holds only in-frame ones; the method was immunoSEQ multiplex PCR. Of roughly 6,000 clones listed, 88% were seen once; the top ten hold 1.5% to 2%. As to time point: pre-treatment baseline. Response was assessed by RECIST 1.1 at 12 weeks, except two rapid progressors. No patient had earlier systemic cancer treatment, concurrent immunosuppressants, or another active cancer. V lost 4 bases, J lost 3 bases, and 2 bases stayed unmatched. The CDR3 has 14 residues. Germline CDR1 and CDR2: MNHNY and SVGAGI (reference sequence). Sequences were derived from blood, sampled from a patient treated with checkpoint blockade. The source of this sequence is a human donor with melanoma. The rearrangement links TRBV6-6 to TRBJ1-3; 8 bases line up with TRBD1. CDR3 residues: CASSWTGSGNTIYF. CDR3 in DNA: TGTGCCAGCAGTTGGACAGGGAGTGGAAACACCATATATTTT.